This T cell receptor (beta chain) comes out of a study of regulatory T cells in long-lasting Graves disease. Trimming shortened V by 4 bases and J by 4 bases, and 16 bases separated the two germline ends. Germline V gene sequence: CDR1 SGHTA, CDR2 FQGNSA. CDR3 length: 15 residues. Time point indicated: newly diagnosed GD, antithyroid drugs for less than 3 months. TCR sequences were obtained from RNA taken from PBMCs. Whole-study results and caveats: Accuracy was possibly reduced by small sample size.

According to the study, TCR beta libraries were built with iRepertoire HTBI primers and CDR3-region Arm-PCR. TCRdb itself ran the multiplex PCR reads through MiXCR, one entry per CDR3 protein. Of 350,000 to 450,000 distinct CDR3 sequences listed, 12% are singletons. The sample holds many counts of this clonotype. Its antigen is unknown. The same sample was also used in a study of T cells in Graves' hyperthyroidism and ophthalmopathy. That investigation notes: Participants, patients aged 18 to 65, had newly diagnosed hyperthyroidism with a duration under 2 months. Ophthalmopathy was model-predicted a median approximately 6.9 months pre-onset.

The clonotype was recovered from a woman aged 18-29 years with Graves disease. Sequenced here: peripheral blood mononuclear cells (PBMCs), sampled at new diagnosis, from a patient treated with antithyroid drugs. The V gene is TRBV7-2, the J gene TRBJ1-2; D gene unclear. CDR3: CASSSEARLIYGYTF. The DNA of the CDR3 is TGTGCCAGCAGCTCCGAGGCGCGGCTGATCTATGGCTACACCTTC.